This T cell receptor beta chain was recorded in a study of persistence of HIV-infected CD4 T cells. Sequencing used immunoSEQ version 4 in survey mode. The repertoire was sequenced with immunoSEQ multiplex PCR; TCRdb's copy has only in-frame clones and lacks some. The sample records about 37,000 clones, more than 70% being singletons. The V end was cut by 3 bases, the J end by 4 bases, with 22 bases between. The CDR3 is 17 residues long. The germline V gene encodes CDR1 SGHDT and CDR2 YYEEEE. Lysates of CMV-infected fibroblasts at 8 to 10 ug/mL stimulated these cells. Memory cells lacking CD40L and CD69 with high CD45RO were sorted. This clone was observed once. Its antigen remains unidentified.

The J gene is TRBJ1-1, the V gene TRBV5-6; D perhaps matches TRBD1 (5 bases). This sequence was found in an adult man with HIV who was CMV-seropositive. The material was CD4+ T cells sorted from PBMCs after approximately 18-hour stimulation, obtained from a patient who received antiretroviral therapy. CDR3 sequence reads: CASSSRQIRTAGTEAFF. The CDR3 nucleotides read TGTGCCAGCAGCTCGAGACAGATTCGAACGGCCGGCACTGAAGCTTTCTTT.